The clone carrying this TCR beta chain was counted ten times or more. Its antigen is as yet unknown. The sample is drawn from a study of early T cells in non-severe SARS-CoV-2 infection. Study context: Sequencing of bulk RNA from unsorted whole blood was done, without chain pairing. General study findings and limits: There was a bias toward anti-spike CD8 responses in VDJdb matching, which missed private and CD4 specificities.

Individual cDNA molecules each received unique molecular identifiers attached to them. Each CDR3 protein is one row after TCRdb ran MiXCR on the 5' RACE reads. The sample gives about 55,000 distinct CDR3 sequences, approximately 6.3% of which show up once; about 5.9% is in the top ten. The CDR3 sequence is 14 residues long. The V segment lost 8 bases and the J segment 6 bases; nucleotides outside the gene matches: 9. The source material was whole blood, sampled at baseline. This TCR derives from an adult who was a healthcare worker with PCR-confirmed SARS-CoV-2 infection or an uninfected control (not recorded which). This chain uses TRBV12-3 or TRBV12-4 with TRBJ2-2; 7 nucleotides match TRBD2. This CDR3 is CASRAGEPSGELFF. The CDR3 region has the DNA TGTGCCAGCCGGGCGGGGGAGCCATCCGGGGAGCTGTTTTTT.